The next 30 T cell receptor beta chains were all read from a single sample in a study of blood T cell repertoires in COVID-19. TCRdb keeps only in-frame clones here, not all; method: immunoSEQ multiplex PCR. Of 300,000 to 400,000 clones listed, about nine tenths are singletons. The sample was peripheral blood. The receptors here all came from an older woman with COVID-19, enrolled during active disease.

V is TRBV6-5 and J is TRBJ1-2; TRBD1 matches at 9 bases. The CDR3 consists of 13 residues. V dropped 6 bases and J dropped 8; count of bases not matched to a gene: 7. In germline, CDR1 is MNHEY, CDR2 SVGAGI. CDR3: CASRDRGQRGYTF. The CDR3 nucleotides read TGTGCCAGCAGGGACAGGGGTCAACGAGGCTACACCTTC.

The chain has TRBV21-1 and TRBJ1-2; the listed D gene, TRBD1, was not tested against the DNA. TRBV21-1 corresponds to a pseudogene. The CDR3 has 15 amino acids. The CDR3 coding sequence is TGTGCCAGCAACAGTCCCGGGACAGGGAACTATGGCTACACCTTC. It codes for CASNSPGTGNYGYTF.

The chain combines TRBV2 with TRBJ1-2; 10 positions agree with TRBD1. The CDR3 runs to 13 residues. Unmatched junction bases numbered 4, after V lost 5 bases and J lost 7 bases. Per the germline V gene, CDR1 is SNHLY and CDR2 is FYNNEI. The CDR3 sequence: CASSRDRGGGYTF. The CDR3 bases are TGTGCCAGCAGTCGGGACAGGGGTGGTGGCTACACCTTC.

DNA for the CDR3: TGTGCCAGCTCACCACCTAACGGGAGGGAGAACACTGAAGCTTTCTTT. Its protein is CASSPPNGRENTEAFF. The V gene is TRBV18, the J gene TRBJ1-1, with no clear D. The ends were cut back, 0 bases at V and 1 base at J, with 12 bases in the middle. The CDR3 is 16 amino acids. Germline V gene sequence: CDR1 KGHSH, CDR2 LQKENI.

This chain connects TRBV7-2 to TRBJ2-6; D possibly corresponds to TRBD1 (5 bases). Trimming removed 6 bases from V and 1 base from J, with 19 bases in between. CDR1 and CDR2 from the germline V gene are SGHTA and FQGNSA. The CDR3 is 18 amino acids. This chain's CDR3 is CASSWLTVRSSGANVLTF. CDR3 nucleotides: TGTGCCAGCAGTTGGCTGACAGTCAGGTCTTCTGGGGCCAACGTCCTGACTTTC.

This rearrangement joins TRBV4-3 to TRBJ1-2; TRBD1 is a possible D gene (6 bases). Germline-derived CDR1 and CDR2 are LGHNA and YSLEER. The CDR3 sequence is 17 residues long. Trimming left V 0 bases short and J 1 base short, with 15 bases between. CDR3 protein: CASSQDKSGANNYGYTF. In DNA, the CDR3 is TGCGCCAGCAGCCAAGATAAGTCAGGGGCAAATAACTATGGCTACACCTTC.

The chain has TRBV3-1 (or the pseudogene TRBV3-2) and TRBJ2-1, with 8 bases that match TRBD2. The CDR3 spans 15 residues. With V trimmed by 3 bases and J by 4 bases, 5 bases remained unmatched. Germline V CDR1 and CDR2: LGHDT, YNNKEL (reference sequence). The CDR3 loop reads CASSHSGGGYNEQFF. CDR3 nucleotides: TGTGCCAGCAGCCACTCCGGGGGGGGATACAATGAGCAGTTCTTC.

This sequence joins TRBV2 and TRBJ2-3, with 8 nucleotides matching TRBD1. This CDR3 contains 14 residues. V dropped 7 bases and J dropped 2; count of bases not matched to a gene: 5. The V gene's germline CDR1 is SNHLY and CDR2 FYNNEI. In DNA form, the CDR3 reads TGTGCCAGCATAGGGACAGGCATCACAGATACGCAGTATTTT. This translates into CASIGTGITDTQYF.

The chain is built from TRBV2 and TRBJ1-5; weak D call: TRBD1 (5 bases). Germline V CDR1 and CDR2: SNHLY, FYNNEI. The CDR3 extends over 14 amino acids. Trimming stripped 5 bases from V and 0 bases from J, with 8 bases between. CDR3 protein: CASSFDSSNQPQHF. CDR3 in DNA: TGTGCCAGCAGTTTCGACAGTAGCAATCAGCCCCAGCATTTT.

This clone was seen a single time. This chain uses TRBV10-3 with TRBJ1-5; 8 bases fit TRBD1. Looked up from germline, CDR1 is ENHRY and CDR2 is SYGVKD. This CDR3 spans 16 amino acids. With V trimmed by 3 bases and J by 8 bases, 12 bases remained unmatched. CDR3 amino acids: CAISEQDRAFDKPQHF. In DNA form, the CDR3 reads TGTGCCATCAGTGAACAGGACAGGGCCTTCGATAAGCCCCAGCATTTT.

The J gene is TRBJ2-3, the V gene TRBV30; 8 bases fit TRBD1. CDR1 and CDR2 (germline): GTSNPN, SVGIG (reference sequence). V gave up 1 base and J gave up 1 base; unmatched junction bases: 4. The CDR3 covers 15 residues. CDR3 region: CAWSGTGLGTDTQYF. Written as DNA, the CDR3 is TGTGCCTGGAGTGGGACAGGGTTAGGCACAGATACGCAGTATTTT.

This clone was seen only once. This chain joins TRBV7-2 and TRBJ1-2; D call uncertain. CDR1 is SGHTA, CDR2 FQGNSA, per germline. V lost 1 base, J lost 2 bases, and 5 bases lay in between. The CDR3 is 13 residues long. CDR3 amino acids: CASSLVENYGYTF. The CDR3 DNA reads TGTGCCAGCAGCTTAGTAGAGAACTATGGCTACACCTTC.

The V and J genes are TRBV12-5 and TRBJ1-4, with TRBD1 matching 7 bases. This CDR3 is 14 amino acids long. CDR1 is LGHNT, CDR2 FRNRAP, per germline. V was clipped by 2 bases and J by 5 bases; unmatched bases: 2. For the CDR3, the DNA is TGTGCTAGTGGTTTGCTACAGGGGAATGAAAAACTGTTTTTT. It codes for CASGLLQGNEKLFF.

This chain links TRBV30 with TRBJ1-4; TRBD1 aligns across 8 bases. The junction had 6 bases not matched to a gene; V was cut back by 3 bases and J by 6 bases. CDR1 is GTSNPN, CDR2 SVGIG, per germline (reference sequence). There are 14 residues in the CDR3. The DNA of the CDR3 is TGTGCCTGGAGAAACAGGGGGGGAGATGAAAAACTGTTTTTT. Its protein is CAWRNRGGDEKLFF.

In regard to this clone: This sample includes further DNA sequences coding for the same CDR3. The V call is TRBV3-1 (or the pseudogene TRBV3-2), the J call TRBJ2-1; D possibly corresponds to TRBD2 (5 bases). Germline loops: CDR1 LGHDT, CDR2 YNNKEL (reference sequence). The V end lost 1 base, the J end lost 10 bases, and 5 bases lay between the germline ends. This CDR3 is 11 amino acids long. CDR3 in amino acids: CASSQGGEQFF. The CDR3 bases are TGTGCCAGCAGCCAAGGCGGGGAGCAGTTCTTC.

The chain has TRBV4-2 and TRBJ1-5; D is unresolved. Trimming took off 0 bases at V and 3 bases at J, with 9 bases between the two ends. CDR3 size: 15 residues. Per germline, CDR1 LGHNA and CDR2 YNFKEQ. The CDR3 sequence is CASSQDSGNNQPQHF. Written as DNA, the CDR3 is TGTGCCAGCAGCCAAGATTCGGGGAACAATCAGCCCCAGCATTTT.

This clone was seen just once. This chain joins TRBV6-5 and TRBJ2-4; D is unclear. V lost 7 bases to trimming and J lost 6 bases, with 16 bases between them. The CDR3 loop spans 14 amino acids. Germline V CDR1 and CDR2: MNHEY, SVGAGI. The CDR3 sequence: CASTYGLTGNIQYF. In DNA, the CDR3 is TGTGCCAGCACCTACGGTCTTACTGGAAACATTCAGTACTTC.

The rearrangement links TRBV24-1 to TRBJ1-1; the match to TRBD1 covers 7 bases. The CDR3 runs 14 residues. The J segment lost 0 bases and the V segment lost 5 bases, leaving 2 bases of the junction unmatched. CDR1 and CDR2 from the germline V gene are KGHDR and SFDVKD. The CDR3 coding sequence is TGTGCCACCAGTGGTCAGGGGGTGAACACTGAAGCTTTCTTT. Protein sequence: CATSGQGVNTEAFF.

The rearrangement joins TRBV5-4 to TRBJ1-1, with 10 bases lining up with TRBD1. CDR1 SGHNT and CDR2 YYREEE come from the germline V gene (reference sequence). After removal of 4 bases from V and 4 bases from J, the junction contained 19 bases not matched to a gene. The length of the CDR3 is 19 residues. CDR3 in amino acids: CASSPPPGQGGPFVTEAFF. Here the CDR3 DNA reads TGTGCCAGCAGCCCACCCCCCGGACAGGGGGGTCCGTTCGTCACTGAAGCTTTCTTT.

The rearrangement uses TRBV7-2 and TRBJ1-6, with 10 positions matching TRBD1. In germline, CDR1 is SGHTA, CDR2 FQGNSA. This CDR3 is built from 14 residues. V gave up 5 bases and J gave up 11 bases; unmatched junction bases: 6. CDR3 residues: CASSRQGALAPLHF. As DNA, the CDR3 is TGTGCCAGCAGCAGACAGGGGGCTCTAGCACCCCTCCACTTT.

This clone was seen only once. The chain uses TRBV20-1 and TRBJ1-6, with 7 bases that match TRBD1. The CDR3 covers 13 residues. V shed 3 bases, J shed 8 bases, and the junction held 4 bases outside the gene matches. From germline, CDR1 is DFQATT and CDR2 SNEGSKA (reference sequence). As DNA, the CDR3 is TGCAGTGCTAGTCAAGACAGGGATTCACCCCTCCACTTT. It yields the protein CSASQDRDSPLHF.

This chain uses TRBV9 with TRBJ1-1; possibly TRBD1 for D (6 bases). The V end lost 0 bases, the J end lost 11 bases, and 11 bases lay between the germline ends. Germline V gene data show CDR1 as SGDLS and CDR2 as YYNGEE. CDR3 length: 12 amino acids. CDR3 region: CASSVEGTKAFF. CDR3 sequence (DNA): TGTGCCAGCAGCGTAGAGGGGACAAAGGCTTTCTTT. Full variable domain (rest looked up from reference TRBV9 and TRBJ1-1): DSGVTQTPKHLITATGQRVTLRCSPRSGDLSVYWYQQSLDQGLQFLIQYYNGEERAKGNILERFSAQQFPDLHSELNLSSLELGDSALYFCASSVEGTKAFFGQGTRLTVV.

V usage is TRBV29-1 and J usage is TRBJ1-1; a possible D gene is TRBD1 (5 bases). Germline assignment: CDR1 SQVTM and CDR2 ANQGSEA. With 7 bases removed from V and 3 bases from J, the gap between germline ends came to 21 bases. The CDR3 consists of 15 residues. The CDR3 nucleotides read TGCAGCGCGCGGTACCGGGGGAGTCCAGACACTGAAGCTTTCTTT. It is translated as CSARYRGSPDTEAFF.

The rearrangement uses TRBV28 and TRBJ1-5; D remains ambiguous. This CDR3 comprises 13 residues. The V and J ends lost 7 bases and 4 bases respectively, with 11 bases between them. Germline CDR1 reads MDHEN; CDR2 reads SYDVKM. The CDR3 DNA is TGTGCCAGCATGCGGGGTTTGAATCAGCCCCAGCATTTT. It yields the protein CASMRGLNQPQHF.

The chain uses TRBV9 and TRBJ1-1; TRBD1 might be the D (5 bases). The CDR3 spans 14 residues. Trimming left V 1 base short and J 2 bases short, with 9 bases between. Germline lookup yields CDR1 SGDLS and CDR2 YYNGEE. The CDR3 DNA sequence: TGTGCCAGCAGCGTATGGGACTCCAACACTGAAGCTTTCTTT. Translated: CASSVWDSNTEAFF. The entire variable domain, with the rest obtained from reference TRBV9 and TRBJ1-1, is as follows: DSGVTQTPKHLITATGQRVTLRCSPRSGDLSVYWYQQSLDQGLQFLIQYYNGEERAKGNILERFSAQQFPDLHSELNLSSLELGDSALYFCASSVWDSNTEAFFGQGTRLTVV.

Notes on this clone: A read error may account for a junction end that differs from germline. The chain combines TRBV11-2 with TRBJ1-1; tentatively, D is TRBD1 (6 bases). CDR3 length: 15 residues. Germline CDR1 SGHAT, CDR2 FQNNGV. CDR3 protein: CASSLETGYYTEAFF. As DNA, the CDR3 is TGTGCCAGCAGCCTAGAGACAGGTTATTACACTGAAGCTTTCTTT.

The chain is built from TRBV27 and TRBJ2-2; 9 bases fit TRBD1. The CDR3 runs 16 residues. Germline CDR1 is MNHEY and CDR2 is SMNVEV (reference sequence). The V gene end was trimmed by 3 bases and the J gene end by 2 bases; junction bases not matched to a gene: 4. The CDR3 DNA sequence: TGTGCCAGCAGTTTCCGGACAGGGGTCAACACCGGGGAGCTGTTTTTT. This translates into CASSFRTGVNTGELFF.

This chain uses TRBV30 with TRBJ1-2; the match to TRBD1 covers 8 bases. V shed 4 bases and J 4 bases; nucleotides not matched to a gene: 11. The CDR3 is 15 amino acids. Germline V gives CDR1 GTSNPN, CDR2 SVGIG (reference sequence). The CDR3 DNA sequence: TGTGCCTGGACACGAAAGGACAGGGACTTCTATGGCTACACCTTC. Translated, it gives CAWTRKDRDFYGYTF.

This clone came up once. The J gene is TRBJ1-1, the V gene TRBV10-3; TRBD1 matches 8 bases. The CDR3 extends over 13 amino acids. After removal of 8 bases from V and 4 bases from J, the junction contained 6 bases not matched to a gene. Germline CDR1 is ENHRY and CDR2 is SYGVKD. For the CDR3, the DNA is TGTGCCATCGGGGATACAGGGGGCACTGAAGCTTTCTTT. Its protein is CAIGDTGGTEAFF.

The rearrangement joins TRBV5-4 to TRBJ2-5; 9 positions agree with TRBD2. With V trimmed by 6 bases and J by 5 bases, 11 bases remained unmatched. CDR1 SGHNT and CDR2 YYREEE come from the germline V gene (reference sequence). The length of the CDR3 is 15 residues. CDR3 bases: TGTGCCAGCAATATCCGAGCGGGGGGCCGGGAGACCCAGTACTTC. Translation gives CASNIRAGGRETQYF.